A single sample gave rise to the 28 T cell receptor beta chains below, sequenced in a study of CD8 T cells in ankylosing spondylitis. Using its own MiXCR run on the 5' RACE reads, TCRdb lists one record per CDR3 protein. The repertoire includes 150,000 to 200,000 distinct CDR3 sequences, 10% to 15% of them detected once, and 9.5% to 12% sits in the top ten. Sequencing was carried out using blood, either unsorted or a sorted T cell fraction (not recorded which). Receptors originate from a female donor with ankylosing spondylitis or in good health (not recorded which).

This clonotype came up many times. The rearrangement joins TRBV5-1 to TRBJ1-1; D remains ambiguous. Trimming shortened V by 6 bases and J by 2 bases, and 14 bases separated the two germline ends. The CDR3 runs 14 residues. The germline CDR1 and CDR2 sequences are SGHRS and YFSETQ. This chain's CDR3 is CASMPQNTNTEAFF. The CDR3, as DNA: TGCGCCAGCATGCCGCAAAATACAAACACTGAAGCTTTCTTT.

This clonotype was observed a few times. The chain carries TRBV27 and TRBJ2-7, with TRBD2 matching over 12 bases. The ends lost 4 bases at V and 2 bases at J; junction bases unmatched: 3. Germline CDR1 reads MNHEY; CDR2 reads SMNVEV (reference sequence). This CDR3 spans 15 amino acids. CDR3 bases: TGTGCCAGCAGTTGGACTAGCGGGGACCCCTACGAGCAGTACTTC. It specifies CASSWTSGDPYEQYF.

V gene TRBV6-2 or TRBV6-3 combines with J gene TRBJ1-2, with D unresolved. Trimming pared 6 bases from V and 2 bases from J, leaving 22 bases between. The CDR3 has 17 residues. Germline V gene lookup returns CDR1 MNHEY and CDR2 SVGEGT. The CDR3 region has the DNA TGTGCCAGCAGCTCCGAGCGATTGCAGAATGGGAACTATGGCTACACCTTC. It specifies CASSSERLQNGNYGYTF.

The chain carries TRBV4-2 and TRBJ2-1; 8 nucleotides align to TRBD2. CDR1 and CDR2 (germline): LGHNA, YNFKEQ. This CDR3 region has 17 residues. Trimming at V came to 0 bases and at J to 7 bases, leaving 11 bases not matched to a gene. CDR3 amino acids: CASSQDPGRALMNEQFF. The CDR3 coding sequence is TGTGCCAGCAGCCAAGATCCCGGGAGGGCCCTGATGAATGAGCAGTTCTTC.

This clonotype was found many times. The chain joins TRBV6-2 or TRBV6-3 to TRBJ1-5; D not resolved. CDR1 and CDR2 from the germline V gene are MNHEY and SVGEGT. Trimming left V 5 bases short and J 4 bases short, with 9 bases between. The CDR3 is 13 residues long. CDR3 region: CASSNARNQPQHF. For the CDR3, the DNA is TGTGCCAGCAGTAACGCCCGAAATCAGCCCCAGCATTTT.

This clonotype was found many times. The rearrangement joins TRBV9 to TRBJ2-5, with TRBD2 identical over 10 bases. The ends lost 1 base at V and 5 bases at J; junction bases unmatched: 2. The germline V gene has CDR1 SGDLS and CDR2 YYNGEE. This CDR3 has 14 residues. The CDR3 DNA follows: TGTGCCAGCAGCGTACTAGCGGGAGATGAGACCCAGTACTTC. Translating it yields CASSVLAGDETQYF.

This clonotype was seen at least ten times. The chain joins TRBV6-1 to TRBJ2-1; 8 bases fit TRBD1. The CDR3 length is 14 residues. Per germline, CDR1 MNHNS and CDR2 SASEGT. After removal of 3 bases from V and 4 bases from J, the junction contained 2 bases not matched to a gene. The CDR3 sequence: CASSDRTGYNEQFF. The CDR3 DNA follows: TGTGCCAGCAGTGATAGGACAGGGTACAATGAGCAGTTCTTC.

There are many counts of this clonotype. The genes are TRBV5-1 and TRBJ2-3; the D gene is possibly TRBD2 (5 bases). The CDR3 is 14 amino acids. Germline loops: CDR1 SGHRS, CDR2 YFSETQ. Trimming pared 4 bases from V and 4 bases from J, leaving 13 bases between. The CDR3 bases are TGCGCCAGCAGCCCCCTAGCCCCTTCAGATACGCAGTATTTT. Translated: CASSPLAPSDTQYF.

The chain is built from TRBV19 and TRBJ2-2, with a possible D match to TRBD1 (6 bases). The germline V and J ends were trimmed by 10 bases and 8 bases, with 11 bases remaining between them. The CDR3 runs to 11 residues. In germline, CDR1 is LNHDA, CDR2 SQIVND (reference sequence). The CDR3 nucleotides read TGTGCCACCAGGACAGCTGGGGAGCTGTTTTTT. Its protein product is CATRTAGELFF.

This clonotype was seen repeatedly, ten times or more. The chain employs TRBV5-1 and TRBJ1-1; D is ambiguous. The CDR3 consists of 16 residues. The ends were cut back, 1 base at V and 0 bases at J, with 13 bases in the middle. The germline V gene encodes CDR1 SGHRS and CDR2 YFSETQ. In nucleotides, the CDR3 is TGCGCCAGCAGCTTGAGGGAGGGTAGACTGAACACTGAAGCTTTCTTT. Amino acid sequence: CASSLREGRLNTEAFF.

In its sample, this clonotype was seen once. Its ends do not fully match the called genes, so a read error is possible. The V gene is TRBV5-4, the J gene TRBJ2-3, with a weak D call TRBD2 (6 bases). The germline V gene encodes CDR1 SGHNT and CDR2 YYREEE (reference sequence). This CDR3 comprises 13 residues. CDR3 residues: CASRLGGADTQYF. CDR3 DNA: TGTGCCAGCAGGTTGGGGGGAGCAGATACGCAGTATTTT.

Worth noting for this clonotype: Its ends do not fully match the called genes, so a read error is possible. The chain uses TRBV20-1 and TRBJ2-2, with D maybe TRBD2 (6 bases). This CDR3 comprises 16 residues. Per the germline V gene, CDR1 is DFQATT and CDR2 is SNEGSKA (reference sequence). The DNA for the CDR3 is TGCTGTGCTAGAGATAGCGGCAGAGGATTCACCGGGGAGCTGTTTTTT. Residues: CCARDSGRGFTGELFF.

In its sample, this clonotype was seen many times. The V call is TRBV28, the J call TRBJ1-5; D not resolved. The CDR3 spans 14 residues. The germline CDR1 and CDR2 sequences are MDHEN and SYDVKM. V was shortened by 1 base and J by 10 bases, with 14 bases between the two germline ends. For the CDR3, the DNA is TGTGCCAGCAGTTTATACGGCGGGTCGAGTCCCCAGCATTTT. As protein: CASSLYGGSSPQHF.

This clonotype was seen more than once but under ten times. This sequence joins TRBV4-1 and TRBJ2-7; D gene uncertain. Germline V gene data show CDR1 as MGHRA and CDR2 as YSYEKL. V gave up 5 bases and J gave up 2 bases, with 10 bases separating them. The CDR3 is made up of 13 amino acids. The CDR3 sequence is CASSDLVTYEQYF. CDR3 in DNA: TGCGCCAGCAGCGATTTAGTGACCTACGAGCAGTACTTC.

The rearrangement links TRBV9 to TRBJ1-1; D is undetermined. The V and J ends lost 1 base and 1 base respectively, with 5 bases between them. This CDR3 has 13 amino acids. Germline CDR1 and CDR2: SGDLS and YYNGEE. CDR3 region: CASSVIGNTEAFF. The CDR3 DNA sequence: TGTGCCAGCAGCGTAATCGGGAACACTGAAGCTTTCTTT.

This clonotype has a count of ten or more. The V gene is TRBV4-2, the J gene TRBJ2-7; 8 nucleotides match TRBD1. CDR3 length: 15 residues. Germline CDR1 reads LGHNA; CDR2 reads YNFKEQ. V lost 5 bases to trimming and J lost 5 bases; unmatched junction nucleotides: 11. The CDR3 region is CASSETAGGNNEQYF. The CDR3 nucleotides are TGTGCCAGCAGCGAAACAGCAGGGGGCAACAACGAGCAGTACTTC.

For this clonotype: A much larger clone differs from this one at a single base, so this may be a read error. V and J are TRBV5-5 and TRBJ1-2; D ambiguous. CDR3 size: 16 residues. V lost 4 bases, J lost 3 bases, and 19 bases lay in between. Germline V gene lookup returns CDR1 SGHKS and CDR2 YYEKEE (reference sequence). The CDR3 nucleotides are TGTGCCAGCAGCGATCCCGCCAGCTACCTAGACTATGGCTACACCTTC. Translation: CASSDPASYLDYGYTF.

This clonotype was picked up many times. V and J are TRBV7-2 and TRBJ1-5; D is unclear. Trimming left V 2 bases short and J 5 bases short, with 7 bases between. Germline V gene lookup returns CDR1 SGHTA and CDR2 FQGNSA. The CDR3 extends over 13 amino acids. The CDR3 region has the DNA TGTGCCAGCAGCTTACACTCTGATCAGCCCCAGCATTTT. It translates to CASSLHSDQPQHF.

This clonotype was seen ten or more times. The chain recombines TRBV12-3 or TRBV12-4 with TRBJ1-5; TRBD1 matches at 8 bases. V trimming: 3 bases; J trimming: 6 bases; junction bases outside the gene matches: 4. The CDR3 consists of 14 residues. CDR3 protein: CASSFTGGTQPQHF. The CDR3 nucleotides are TGTGCCAGCAGTTTTACAGGGGGGACTCAGCCCCAGCATTTT.

This clonotype occurred many times. This chain connects TRBV28 to TRBJ2-3; D gene uncertain. CDR1 is MDHEN, CDR2 SYDVKM, per germline. The V end lost 4 bases, the J end lost 6 bases, and 14 bases lay between the germline ends. The CDR3 has 14 amino acids. Here the CDR3 reads CASSSLGFQDTQYF. CDR3 sequence (DNA): TGTGCCAGCAGTTCTCTGGGGTTTCAGGATACGCAGTATTTT.

The table lists this clonotype with many counts. The chain combines TRBV3-1 with TRBJ2-1, with 11 positions matching TRBD2. The CDR3 totals 15 residues. With V trimmed by 3 bases and J by 10 bases, 8 bases remained unmatched. Germline-derived CDR1 and CDR2 are LGHDT and YNNKEL (reference sequence). CDR3 sequence: CASSQGTSGLREQFF. CDR3 nucleotides: TGTGCCAGCAGCCAGGGGACTAGCGGTCTCAGAGAGCAGTTCTTC.

Details on this clonotype: This clone may be a read error of a much larger clone one base away. This rearrangement joins TRBV20-1 to TRBJ2-1; a weak D match, TRBD2 (6 bases). V was cut by 8 bases and J by 4 bases, with 18 bases left in between. The germline gives CDR1 DFQATT, CDR2 SNEGSKA (reference sequence). The CDR3 loop spans 14 amino acids. The CDR3 here is CSTPWGGDYNEQFF. CDR3 nucleotides: TGCAGTACCCCTTGGGGCGGGGATTACAATGAGCAGTTCTTC.

To note about this clonotype: A much more abundant neighbour one base away suggests this may be a read error. The gene calls are TRBV5-1 and TRBJ1-3; D unresolved. The CDR3 has 13 residues. V lost 0 bases and J 3 bases, leaving 4 bases between the germline ends. The germline V gene has CDR1 SGHRS and CDR2 YFSETQ. Written as DNA, the CDR3 is TGCGCCAGCAGCTTGGGGGATGGAAACACCATATATTTT. The encoded protein is CASSLGDGNTIYF.

The sample holds a few counts of this clonotype. This chain uses TRBV5-1 with TRBJ2-4, with D possibly being TRBD1 (5 bases). This CDR3 has 14 amino acids. Germline CDR1 SGHRS, CDR2 YFSETQ. V lost 5 bases and J lost 4, with 13 bases in between. The CDR3 reads CASRDLKGKNIQYF. The CDR3 coding sequence is TGCGCCAGCAGAGATCTTAAGGGGAAAAACATTCAGTACTTC. The variable domain in full, completed from reference TRBV5-1 and TRBJ2-4, reads KAGVTQTPRYLIKTRGQQVTLSCSPISGHRSVSWYQQTPGQGLQFLFEYFSETQRNKGNFPGRFSGRQFSNSRSEMNVSTLELGDSALYLCASRDLKGKNIQYFGAGTRLSVL.

This clonotype appeared many times. V is TRBV4-3 and J is TRBJ2-3, with unresolved D. In germline, CDR1 is LGHNA, CDR2 YSLEER. V was shortened by 0 bases and J by 6 bases, with 10 bases between the two germline ends. This CDR3 is 14 amino acids long. The CDR3 loop is CASSQDLGVDTQYF. The CDR3 DNA reads as TGCGCCAGCAGCCAAGATTTAGGCGTGGATACGCAGTATTTT.

Turning to this clonotype: A junction end diverges from the germline sequence, so it may reflect a read error. The rearrangement joins TRBV19 to TRBJ1-2, with a possible D match to TRBD1 (6 bases). This CDR3 region has 19 residues. Germline CDR1 reads LNHDA; CDR2 reads SQIVND (reference sequence). The CDR3 here is CASKGNRGRDTSPNYGCTF. As DNA, the CDR3 is TGTGCCAGTAAAGGGAACCGGGGGCGCGACACTTCCCCTAACTATGGCTGCACCTTC.

This clonotype was detected ten times or more. The CDR3 sequence is CASSFEGYGYTF. In DNA form, the CDR3 reads TGTGCCAGCAGTTTCGAGGGGTATGGCTACACCTTC. The rearrangement joins TRBV12-3 or TRBV12-4 to TRBJ1-2; a weak D match, TRBD1 (5 bases). Trimming took off 3 bases at V and 5 bases at J, with 7 bases between the two ends. The CDR3 runs to 12 residues.

A remark on this clonotype: Since a much larger clone is just one base distant, this may be a read error. The V call is TRBV12-3 or TRBV12-4, the J call TRBJ2-6; tentatively, D is TRBD2 (5 bases). This CDR3 has 13 amino acids. CDR3 nucleotides: TGTGTCAGCAGTCTAGCCGGGGCCAACGTCCTGACTTTC. It codes for CVSSLAGANVLTF.